This TCR beta chain was recovered during a study of T cell changes during pregnancy in multiple sclerosis. The table came from immunoSEQ multiplex PCR; TCRdb's copy has only in-frame clones and leaves some out. Of more than 70,000 clones in the sample, around 90% were seen once. This CDR3 contains 14 residues. CDR1 and CDR2 (germline): KGHSH, LQKENI. V was pared by 3 bases and J by 5 bases, with 5 bases of the junction left unmatched. This TCR came from a female donor with multiple sclerosis, enrolled in a pregnancy study. Sequenced material: peripheral blood, taken before pregnancy. This chain links TRBV18 with TRBJ2-5; 8 nucleotides match TRBD2. The CDR3 DNA sequence: TGTGCCAGCTCACCTAATAGCGGGGCGGAGACCCAGTACTTC. This translates into CASSPNSGAETQYF. The full variable domain, with the rest looked up from reference TRBV18 and TRBJ2-5, is NAGVMQNPRHLVRRRGQEARLRCSPMKGHSHVYWYRQLPEEGLKFMVYLQKENIIDESGMPKERFSAEFPKEGPSILRIQQVVRGDSAAYFCASSPNSGAETQYFGPGTRLLVL.